This entry describes one T cell receptor beta chain. Germline CDR1 is SEHNR and CDR2 is FQNEAQ (reference sequence). V was shortened by 5 bases and J by 3 bases, with 13 bases between the two germline ends. The CDR3 is 15 amino acids. This specimen belongs to a study of radiotherapy plus CTLA-4 blockade in lung cancer. Study at large: Patients showed objective responses in 18% of cases and disease control in about 30%.

Some clones are missing from TCRdb's copy, which holds only in-frame ones; the method was immunoSEQ multiplex PCR. The sample includes tens of thousands of clones, 75% to 85% seen only once; the top ten take roughly 25%. The sequences come from peripheral blood, collected from a patient treated with radiotherapy plus ipilimumab. The clonotype comes from a human donor with non-small cell lung cancer that progressed on radiotherapy plus ipilimumab. The chain carries TRBV7-9 and TRBJ2-2; the D gene is possibly TRBD2 (5 bases). The CDR3 protein is CASSPTSGDTGELFF. DNA of the CDR3: TGTGCCAGCAGCCCGACGTCCGGGGACACCGGGGAGCTGTTTTTT.